This T cell receptor (beta chain) was sequenced in a study of cytomegalovirus exposure and HLA in healthy donors. Background on the study: Early release data held 85 million to 95 million unique TCRs from HLA-typed donors.

PCR employed 60 Vbeta and 13 Jbeta primers. The method was immunoSEQ multiplex PCR; TCRdb's version includes in-frame clones alone and lacks a portion of them. The sample holds hundreds of thousands of clones, 82% seen once. The CDR3 sequence is 14 residues long. CDR1 is MGHRA and CDR2 is YSYEKL in the germline V gene. V was pared by 4 bases and J by 4 bases, with 4 bases of the junction left unmatched. This chain joins TRBV4-1 and TRBJ2-5; 9 nucleotides align to TRBD1. The sample taken for sequencing was PBMCs. This receptor was identified in a man in his forties or fifties in good health and CMV-seropositive. CDR3 amino acids: CASSPPGQGETQYF. CDR3 sequence (DNA): TGCGCCAGCAGCCCGCCGGGACAGGGAGAGACCCAGTACTTC.